The text below deals with one TCR beta chain. Antigen: not known. The entry originates in a study of cytomegalovirus exposure and HLA in healthy donors. The PCR made use of 60 Vbeta and 13 Jbeta primers. Per the authors' pipeline: In a later analysis, the count reached roughly 80 million unique TCR beta chains, with roughly 11 million shared. Produced via immunoSEQ multiplex PCR; TCRdb's table is partial and in-frame only. That table gives V, J and clone size, and the DNA gave D and trimming. The table lists some 120,000 clones, under 80% of them singletons, with 3.5% to 4.5% in the top ten. Study-wide findings and caveats: Analysis performed later showed TCR beta chains linked to HLA being more clonally expanded than equally common others. In a later analysis, TCR beta V- and J-gene trimming was associated with a missense DCLRE1C variant.

Germline trimming cut 4 bases from V and 4 bases from J; bases unmatched to any gene: 6. Germline V gives CDR1 SGDLS, CDR2 YYNGEE. The CDR3 consists of 14 residues. Sequenced sample: PBMCs. The chain carries TRBV9 and TRBJ1-2, with 8 bases fitting TRBD1. The receptor's source is a man aged 40-49 years in good health and CMV-seropositive. The CDR3 DNA is TGTGCCAGCAGCCCCGACAGGGGCGGCTATGGCTACACCTTC. Its protein is CASSPDRGGYGYTF.